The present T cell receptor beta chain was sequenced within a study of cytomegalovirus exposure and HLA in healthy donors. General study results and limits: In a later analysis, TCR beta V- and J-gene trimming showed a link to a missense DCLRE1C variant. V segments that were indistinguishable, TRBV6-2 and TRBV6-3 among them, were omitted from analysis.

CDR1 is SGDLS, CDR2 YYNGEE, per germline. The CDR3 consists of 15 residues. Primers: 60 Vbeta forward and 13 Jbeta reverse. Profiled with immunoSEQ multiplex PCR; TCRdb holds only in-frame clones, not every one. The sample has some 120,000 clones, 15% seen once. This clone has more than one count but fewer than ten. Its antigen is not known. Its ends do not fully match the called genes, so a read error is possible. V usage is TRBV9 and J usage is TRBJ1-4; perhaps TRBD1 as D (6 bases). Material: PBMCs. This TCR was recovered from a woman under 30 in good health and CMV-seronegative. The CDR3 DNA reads TGTGCCAGCAGCGTAGAAGGGACAACTGATGAAAAACTGTTTTTT. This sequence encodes CASSVEGTTDEKLFF. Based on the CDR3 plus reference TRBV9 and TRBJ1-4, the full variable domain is DSGVTQTPKHLITATGQRVTLRCSPRSGDLSVYWYQQSLDQGLQFLIQYYNGEERAKGNILERFSAQQFPDLHSELNLSSLELGDSALYFCASSVEGTTDEKLFFGSGTQLSVL.